Listed below are T cell receptor beta chains from one sample, sequenced in a study of cytomegalovirus exposure and HLA in healthy donors. Clones were sequenced by immunoSEQ multiplex PCR, and TCRdb holds only the in-frame ones, with some missing. The sample records 150,000 to 200,000 clones, about 83% being singletons. The material sequenced was PBMCs. The receptors come from a woman younger than 45 in good health and CMV-seronegative. Both conserved end residues are part of each CDR3. Fields, in order: clone size, D gene, J gene, V gene, CDR3 DNA, CDR3 protein. D genes are given only for firm matches. Clone sizes are given selectively: once, few, many, or a class where the clone is expanded.

size: .; D: TRBD1; J: TRBJ2-1; V: TRBV19; DNA: TGTGCCAGTATCGCACAGGGGGTGGGCAATGAGCAGTTCTTC; CDR3: CASIAQGVGNEQFF
size: .; D: .; J: TRBJ2-7; V: TRBV27; DNA: TGTGCCAGCAGTTTATGGGGTGGGGGATCGCGGGGGCTTGCCTACGAGCAGTACTTC; CDR3: CASSLWGGGSRGLAYEQYF
size: .; D: .; J: TRBJ2-7; V: TRBV7-5; DNA: TGTGTCAGAAGCCCAAGTCCGACTTCCTACGAGCAGTACTTC; CDR3: CVRSPSPTSYEQYF
size: .; D: .; J: TRBJ2-7; V: TRBV5-1; DNA: TGCGCCAGCAGCTTGATCGGGGGGACAGGCTTCTCCTACGAGCAGTACTTC; CDR3: CASSLIGGTGFSYEQYF
size: .; D: .; J: TRBJ2-3; V: TRBV30; DNA: TGTGCCTGCGCTGGGGGCCAGAGCACAGATACGCAGTATTTT; CDR3: CACAGGQSTDTQYF
size: .; D: .; J: TRBJ2-5; V: TRBV2; DNA: TGTGCCAGCAGCGTACAGGGGGGGACACAAGAGACCCAGTACTTC; CDR3: CASSVQGGTQETQYF
size: .; D: .; J: TRBJ1-2; V: TRBV2; DNA: TGTGCCAGCAATCCGATGGTCGGGGGGGAAAATTATGGCTACACCTTC; CDR3: CASNPMVGGENYGYTF
size: .; D: TRBD1; J: TRBJ1-1; V: TRBV5-4; DNA: TGTGCCAGCAGCCCCCCAGGGACAGATTTGAACACTGAAGCTTTCTTT; CDR3: CASSPPGTDLNTEAFF
size: .; D: TRBD1; J: TRBJ1-1; V: TRBV5-6; DNA: TGTGCCAGCAGCTCACAGGGGCTAAATACTGAAGCTTTCTTT; CDR3: CASSSQGLNTEAFF
size: .; D: TRBD1; J: TRBJ1-2; V: TRBV5-1; DNA: TGCGCCAGCAGCGTGGAACCGGGACAGGGGCCTCTCTATGGCTACACCTTC; CDR3: CASSVEPGQGPLYGYTF
size: .; D: TRBD1; J: TRBJ2-7; V: TRBV10-3; DNA: TGTGCCACCGGTACGACAGGGGGCAACTACGAGCAGTACTTC; CDR3: CATGTTGGNYEQYF
size: few; D: TRBD1; J: TRBJ2-1; V: TRBV10-3; DNA: TGTGCCATCACCCGGACAGGGGGCCACAATGAGCAGTTCTTC; CDR3: CAITRTGGHNEQFF
size: .; D: TRBD2; J: TRBJ2-2; V: TRBV10-3; DNA: TGTGCCATACTAGCGGGGGGCACCGGGGAGCTGTTTTTT; CDR3: CAILAGGTGELFF
size: once; D: .; J: TRBJ2-6; V: TRBV18; DNA: TGTGCCAGCTCACCACAGGGGGCTGGGGCCAACGTCCTGACTTTC; CDR3: CASSPQGAGANVLTF
size: .; D: TRBD1; J: TRBJ2-1; V: TRBV23-1; DNA: TGCGCCAGCAGTCAATCACCAACGACAGGGCTACGTACGTATGAGCAGTTCTTC; CDR3: CASSQSPTTGLRTYEQFF
size: once; D: .; J: TRBJ1-6; V: TRBV11-2; DNA: TGTGCCAGCAGCTTAGGGCAGGGAGGTTCACCCCTCCACTTT; CDR3: CASSLGQGGSPLHF
size: .; D: TRBD2; J: TRBJ2-7; V: TRBV4-3; DNA: TGCGCCAGCAGCCAAGATCGGTTAGCGGGGGCCGCCTACGAGCAGTACTTC; CDR3: CASSQDRLAGAAYEQYF
size: .; D: TRBD2; J: TRBJ2-5; V: TRBV5-4; DNA: TGTGCCAGCAGCTGGAGCGGGGAACAAGAGACCCAGTACTTC; CDR3: CASSWSGEQETQYF
size: .; D: .; J: TRBJ1-2; V: TRBV29-1; DNA: TGCAGCGTTGGAACAGGGCCGGGTTTACGCTACACCTTC; CDR3: CSVGTGPGLRYTF
size: .; D: TRBD2; J: TRBJ2-2; V: TRBV4-2; DNA: TGTGCCAGCAGCCGACTAGCGGGGGACACCGGGGAGCTGTTTTTT; CDR3: CASSRLAGDTGELFF
size: few; D: .; J: TRBJ1-2; V: TRBV7-2; DNA: TGTGCCAGCACCTCGCGGTTGGGACGGGAGGTCTACACCTTC; CDR3: CASTSRLGREVYTF
size: .; D: TRBD2; J: TRBJ2-2; V: TRBV23-1; DNA: TGCGCCAGCAGTCAAAGGGTAGGTCTAGCGGGGGGGAAGAACACCGGGGAGCTGTTTTTT; CDR3: CASSQRVGLAGGKNTGELFF
size: once; D: .; J: TRBJ1-1; V: TRBV10-3; DNA: TGTGCCATCAGTGATGATACAGGGCCCACTGAAGCTTTCTTT; CDR3: CAISDDTGPTEAFF
size: .; D: TRBD1; J: TRBJ2-7; V: TRBV27; DNA: TGTGCCAGCAGGCCGGGACAGGGGGCCCACGAGCAGTACTTC; CDR3: CASRPGQGAHEQYF
size: .; D: .; J: TRBJ1-2; V: TRBV15; DNA: TGTGCCACCAGCAGACCAGGGAACTATGGCTACACCTTC; CDR3: CATSRPGNYGYTF
size: .; D: .; J: TRBJ1-1; V: TRBV5-1; DNA: TGCGCCAGCAGCCCAGACACTCTCGGCGAAGCTTTCTTT; CDR3: CASSPDTLGEAFF
size: .; D: .; J: TRBJ2-2; V: TRBV2; DNA: TGTGCCAGCATAGAAACAGCGAACACCGGGGAGCTGTTTTTT; CDR3: CASIETANTGELFF
size: .; D: .; J: TRBJ2-2; V: TRBV19; DNA: TGTGCCAGTAGACCCGGGATCCTGAACACCGGGGAGCTGTTTTTT; CDR3: CASRPGILNTGELFF
size: .; D: .; J: TRBJ1-2; V: TRBV27; DNA: TGTGCCAGCAGTTTAACTTCTAACTATGGCTACACCTTC; CDR3: CASSLTSNYGYTF
size: .; D: .; J: TRBJ1-2; V: TRBV9; DNA: TGTGCCAGCAGCTTCGGTCCCACAGGGACGACTGGCTACACCTTC; CDR3: CASSFGPTGTTGYTF
size: .; D: .; J: TRBJ1-4; V: TRBV5-1; DNA: TGCGCCAGCAGCGAGGGTGCAACTAATGAAAAACTGTTTTTT; CDR3: CASSEGATNEKLFF
size: .; D: TRBD1; J: TRBJ2-5; V: TRBV10-1; DNA: TGCGCCAGCAGCCCAGGGACAGCCCAAGAGACCCAGTACTTC; CDR3: CASSPGTAQETQYF
size: .; D: .; J: TRBJ1-4; V: TRBV30; DNA: TGTGCCTGGTCGGTAGCTAATGAAAAACTGTTTTTT; CDR3: CAWSVANEKLFF
size: .; D: .; J: TRBJ2-7; V: TRBV11-2; DNA: TGTGCCAGCAGCTTTCCGGGGGGCAGCTACGAGCAGTACTTC; CDR3: CASSFPGGSYEQYF
size: .; D: TRBD2; J: TRBJ2-2; V: TRBV5-1; DNA: TGCGCCAGCAGCTTGGGTCGGGGGGTCGCCGGGGAGCTGTTTTTT; CDR3: CASSLGRGVAGELFF
size: .; D: .; J: TRBJ1-1; V: TRBV5-1; DNA: TGCGCCAGCAGCTTAACACAGGTGAACACTGAAGCTTTCTTT; CDR3: CASSLTQVNTEAFF
size: .; D: .; J: TRBJ1-1; V: TRBV6-1; DNA: TGTGCCAGCAGTGACAGGGGGAACACTGAAGCTTTCTTT; CDR3: CASSDRGNTEAFF
size: .; D: .; J: TRBJ2-4; V: TRBV15; DNA: TGTGCCACCAGCAGAGATACCGTAGCTATTCAGTACTTC; CDR3: CATSRDTVAIQYF
size: once; D: TRBD1; J: TRBJ2-5; V: TRBV30; DNA: TGTGCCTGGGGACCGGGACAGGGGCTTGAGACCCAGTACTTC; CDR3: CAWGPGQGLETQYF
size: .; D: .; J: TRBJ1-2; V: TRBV5-6; DNA: TGTGCCAGCAGCTTGGCCGCGAATACTAACTATGGCTACACCTTC; CDR3: CASSLAANTNYGYTF
size: few; D: TRBD1; J: TRBJ1-2; V: TRBV25-1; DNA: TGTGCCAGCAGTGACCGGGACAGGTTATATGGCTACACCTTC; CDR3: CASSDRDRLYGYTF
size: .; D: TRBD1; J: TRBJ1-4; V: TRBV10-3; DNA: TGTGCCATCAGTGAGGAGGGGGCAGGGGCTAATGAAAAACTGTTTTTT; CDR3: CAISEEGAGANEKLFF
size: .; D: .; J: TRBJ1-3; V: TRBV6-5; DNA: TGTGCCAGCAGTTACGACAGGACCTCTGGAAACACCATATATTTT; CDR3: CASSYDRTSGNTIYF
size: .; D: .; J: TRBJ2-5; V: TRBV4-1; DNA: TGCGCCAGCAGCCAATCAGGGCAGGCAATACCCCAAGAGACCCAGTACTTC; CDR3: CASSQSGQAIPQETQYF
size: .; D: TRBD1; J: TRBJ1-1; V: TRBV7-9; DNA: TGTGCCAGCAGCGCCCCGGACAGGGCTAGCACTGAAGCTTTCTTT; CDR3: CASSAPDRASTEAFF
size: .; D: .; J: TRBJ2-7; V: TRBV5-4; DNA: TGTGCCAGCAGCTTGACTGTCGGAGGTTACGAGCAGTACTTC; CDR3: CASSLTVGGYEQYF
size: .; D: TRBD1; J: TRBJ2-1; V: TRBV6-5; DNA: TGTGCCAGCAGCTCAAGACAGGGATCATACAATGAGCAGTTCTTC; CDR3: CASSSRQGSYNEQFF
size: few; D: TRBD1; J: TRBJ1-6; V: TRBV4-1; DNA: TGCGCCAGCACCCAACAAGAGGGACAGGGGGCGCCCCTCCACTTT; CDR3: CASTQQEGQGAPLHF
size: .; D: .; J: TRBJ1-1; V: TRBV19; DNA: TGTGCCAGTAGTAGAGCCAGGGACACTGAAGCTTTCTTT; CDR3: CASSRARDTEAFF
size: once; D: .; J: TRBJ1-1; V: TRBV6-5; DNA: TGTGCCAGCAGAAGCGGACAGACTGAGAACACTGAAGCTTTCTTT; CDR3: CASRSGQTENTEAFF
size: .; D: TRBD1; J: TRBJ1-4; V: TRBV6-5; DNA: TGTGCCAGCAGTTACGGGACAGGGGGAGAAAAACTGTTTTTT; CDR3: CASSYGTGGEKLFF